These 3 T cell receptor beta chains were all obtained from the same sample, sequenced in a study of response to subunit inactivated influenza vaccine. TCRdb re-derived calls from the RT-PCR reads in MiXCR, one entry per CDR3 protein. This sample carries 650,000 to 700,000 distinct CDR3 sequences, about 15% of them seen once, and the ten largest clones take around a tenth. Sequencing used PBMCs from blood, obtained 12 days after vaccination. The receptors originated from a man in his forties or fifties who received an inactivated influenza vaccine.

The chain has TRBV18 and TRBJ2-7; D remains unclear. This CDR3 spans 13 amino acids. Germline CDR1 reads KGHSH; CDR2 reads LQKENI. Between the trimmed V and J ends, which lost 2 bases and 6 bases, there was a span of 11 bases. CDR3 in amino acids: CASSPTQLTEQYF. CDR3 DNA sequence: TGTGCCAGCTCACCAACGCAGTTAACCGAGCAGTACTTC.

This clonotype was seen more than once but under ten times. The genes are TRBV7-2 and TRBJ1-2; D is uncertain. Germline CDR1 and CDR2: SGHTA and FQGNSA. The CDR3 totals 13 residues. V shed 3 bases and J shed 4 bases, with 9 bases lying between them. Written as DNA, the CDR3 is TGTGCCAGCAGCTTCCCCGGGGTCTATGGCTACACCTTC. Its protein product is CASSFPGVYGYTF.

V is TRBV7-2 and J is TRBJ1-4; possible D gene TRBD1, 5 bases. V lost 0 bases and J lost 7, with 21 bases in between. This CDR3 spans 18 amino acids. Germline V lookup: CDR1 SGHTA, CDR2 FQGNSA. The CDR3 sequence: CASSLAGGGQLQIEKLFF. In nucleotides, the CDR3 is TGTGCCAGCAGCTTAGCGGGGGGAGGCCAACTACAGATTGAAAAACTGTTTTTT.